This T cell receptor (beta chain) originates from a study of CD8 T cells in Susac syndrome. Overall study: At blood draw, Susac syndrome patients were therapy-naive, on corticosteroids, or on intravenous immunoglobulin alone. Points from the study as a whole: Only a relatively small number of individuals were included in the TCR sequencing and HLA analysis.

The V and J ends lost 0 bases and 13 bases respectively, with 19 bases between them. The length of the CDR3 is 14 residues. Germline CDR1 DFQATT, CDR2 SNEGSKA (reference sequence). For this clonotype: No antigen is known for it.

RNA totalling about 0.5 to 1 ug underwent reverse transcription with random hexamers. The immunoSEQ assay covered 54 Vbeta and 13 Jbeta segments for CDR3. TCRdb processed the immunoSEQ multiplex PCR reads anew with MiXCR; each CDR3 protein has one entry. Of 80,000 to 95,000 distinct CDR3 sequences in the sample, roughly 94% were seen once. The chain has TRBV20-1 and TRBJ2-1; D gene ambiguous. Sequenced sample: CD8+ T cells from PBMCs. The sequence was collected from a human donor with Susac syndrome. As DNA, the CDR3 is TGCAGTGCTAGAGATGAAGCGTCGTGGCCAGTTCAGTTCTTC. Encoded protein: CSARDEASWPVQFF.